These T cell receptor beta chains were read from a single sample in a study of Graves' ophthalmopathy and Graves' hyperthyroidism. TCRdb recomputed calls from the multiplex PCR reads with MiXCR, one row per CDR3 protein. The sample contains roughly 1.1 million distinct CDR3 sequences, roughly two fifths of which appear only once. The sequencing sample was made of peripheral blood or thyroid tissue (not recorded which). Receptors were obtained from an adult man with Graves' hyperthyroidism. Each CDR3 is given with its conserved first and last residue. A D gene is named only where the DNA matches it firmly. Size values are once, few and many counts, or a class for expanded clones, and some rows have none.

clone size | CDR3 length | J gene | V gene | D gene | CDR3 protein | CDR3 DNA
few | 14 | TRBJ1-2 | TRBV19 | - | CASTGGHRNYGYTF | TGTGCCAGTACCGGGGGCCACCGTAACTATGGCTACACCTTC
few | 18 | TRBJ2-2 | TRBV19 | TRBD2 | CASQRGASGRPKTGELFF | TGTGCCAGTCAGAGGGGGGCTAGCGGGAGACCAAAAACCGGGGAGCTGTTTTTT
few | 14 | TRBJ2-7 | TRBV2 | - | CASSVNSGVDEQYF | TGTGCCAGCAGTGTGAATTCGGGAGTCGACGAGCAGTACTTC
- | 14 | TRBJ1-4 | TRBV7-9 | TRBD1 | CASSLVTQGEKLFF | TGTGCCAGCAGCTTAGTAACACAGGGGGAAAAACTGTTTTTT
many | 14 | TRBJ2-5 | TRBV9 | - | CASSVGWDQETQYF | TGTGCCAGCAGCGTAGGATGGGACCAAGAGACCCAGTACTTC
- | 16 | TRBJ1-3 | TRBV5-4 | TRBD1 | CASSLSSRGIGNTIYF | TGTGCCAGCAGCTTGTCGAGCAGGGGGATTGGAAACACCATATATTTT
- | 15 | TRBJ2-7 | TRBV6-5 | - | CASSYFWGSSYEQYF | TGTGCCAGCAGTTACTTCTGGGGAAGCTCCTACGAGCAGTACTTC
few | 18 | TRBJ2-5 | TRBV7-8 | - | CASSLDSAGVLGQETQHF | TGTGCCAGCAGCTTAGATTCCGCTGGGGTTTTGGGGCAAGAGACCCAGCACTTC
few | 15 | TRBJ2-3 | TRBV20-1 | TRBD2 | CSARDGASGEDTQYF | TGCAGTGCTAGAGACGGGGCTAGCGGTGAAGATACGCAGTATTTT
many | 16 | TRBJ2-5 | TRBV7-2 | TRBD1 | CASSAGGRGYQETQYF | TGTGCCAGCAGCGCAGGCGGCAGGGGGTACCAAGAGACCCAGTACTTC
many | 19 | TRBJ2-6 | TRBV11-2 | - | CASSFRNMVGTSGANVLTF | TGTGCCAGCAGCTTCAGGAACATGGTCGGCACCTCTGGGGCCAACGTCCTGACTTTC
many | 15 | TRBJ1-6 | TRBV5-1 | TRBD1 | CASSQADRINSPLHF | TGCGCCAGCAGCCAGGCGGACAGGATCAATTCACCCCTCCACTTT